This TCR beta chain comes out of a study of blood T cells in healthy people across ages. This clonotype was picked up a small number of times. A sample-barcoded 5' primer and a J-beta primer mix were used in a second PCR of about 7 to 12 cycles. TCRdb used MiXCR to reprocess the 5' RACE reads, holding one entry per CDR3 protein. This table holds a few hundred thousand distinct CDR3 sequences, approximately 26% found once. This CDR3 region has 13 residues. V was pared by 8 bases and J by 0 bases, with 10 bases between. Germline-derived CDR1 and CDR2 are MNHEY and SVGAGI. These data were also filed under a second study, of T cells of mothers and their children.

V gene TRBV6-5 combines with J gene TRBJ1-1; D remains ambiguous. This clonotype was obtained from a boy between 2 and 10 years old in good health. Source material: blood. CDR3 nucleotides: TGTGCCAGCTACCGGAACCTGAACACTGAAGCTTTCTTT. It translates to CASYRNLNTEAFF.